The next 24 T cell receptor beta chains were all read from a single sample in a study of Ad26.COV2.S vaccination and SARS-CoV-2 variants. Libraries were prepared by immunoSEQ multiplex PCR; TCRdb keeps only in-frame clonotypes and omits some of them. This sample has roughly 390,000 clones, with 75% to 90% found just once. Treatment noted: around 19 received Ad26.COV2.S at low or high dose, single or two shots; 5 received placebo; per-sample allocation not given. Sampling happened 63 days after the first vaccine or placebo injection. The material was peripheral blood, obtained in a trial of Ad26.COV2.S vaccine versus placebo. These receptors were collected from a person aged 18-65 years who received the Ad26.COV2.S COVID-19 vaccine or a placebo.

The table lists this clone with a count of one. At one of its ends the junction is not consistent with the germline gene, which may arise from a read error. The CDR3 DNA is TGTGCCAGCAGACTGACTACCAACAACGGGGAGCTGTTTTTT. It translates to CASRLTTNNGELFF. The chain joins TRBV6-6 to TRBJ2-2; a possible D gene is TRBD2 (5 bases). The germline CDR1 and CDR2 sequences are MNHNY and SVGAGI (reference sequence). The CDR3 spans 14 residues.

The chain recombines TRBV19 with TRBJ2-1; perhaps D is TRBD1 or TRBD2 (6 bases each). Between the trimmed V and J ends, which lost 1 base and 5 bases, there was a span of 18 bases. The CDR3 is 17 amino acids. CDR1 and CDR2 (germline): LNHDA, SQIVND (reference sequence). Written as DNA, the CDR3 is TGTGCCAGTAGTATAGGCGTTAGTGGGGGGCAAAACAATGAGCAGTTCTTC. Protein sequence: CASSIGVSGGQNNEQFF.

The V gene is TRBV5-1, the J gene TRBJ1-1; no reliable D call. Trimming took off 1 base at V and 6 bases at J, with 10 bases between the two ends. Germline lookup yields CDR1 SGHRS and CDR2 YFSETQ. The CDR3 extends over 13 amino acids. The CDR3 region has the DNA TGCGCCAGCAGCTTGATGGGAAACCCTGAAGCTTTCTTT. This gives the protein CASSLMGNPEAFF. The full variable domain, completed using reference TRBV5-1 and TRBJ1-1, is KAGVTQTPRYLIKTRGQQVTLSCSPISGHRSVSWYQQTPGQGLQFLFEYFSETQRNKGNFPGRFSGRQFSNSRSEMNVSTLELGDSALYLCASSLMGNPEAFFGQGTRLTVV.

This clone was recorded once. The chain combines TRBV4-1 with TRBJ1-5; TRBD1 matches at 10 bases. The CDR3 sequence is 16 residues long. CDR1 and CDR2 (germline): MGHRA, YSYEKL. V shed 3 bases, J shed 9 bases, and the junction held 11 bases outside the gene matches. This CDR3 is CASSQGGQGNFGPQHF. CDR3 in DNA: TGCGCCAGCAGCCAGGGGGGACAGGGGAACTTTGGGCCCCAGCATTTT.

The chain employs TRBV27 and TRBJ1-5; D not resolved. Germline CDR1 reads MNHEY; CDR2 reads SMNVEV (reference sequence). Trimming cost V 5 bases and J 4 bases, with 9 bases left between them. CDR3 size: 13 residues. CDR3 region: CASSPWGNQPQHF. In DNA form, the CDR3 reads TGTGCCAGCAGTCCCTGGGGAAATCAGCCCCAGCATTTT.

The rearrangement uses TRBV18 and TRBJ2-4; no firm D call. The V end was cut by 2 bases, the J end by 5 bases, with 13 bases between. The germline gives CDR1 KGHSH, CDR2 LQKENI. The CDR3 sequence is 15 residues long. CDR3: CASSPGAPPENIQYF. The CDR3 DNA follows: TGTGCCAGCTCACCAGGCGCTCCCCCCGAAAACATTCAGTACTTC.

The chain carries TRBV27 and TRBJ1-1; TRBD1 agrees at 8 bases. The CDR3 covers 13 residues. Per the germline V gene, CDR1 is MNHEY and CDR2 is SMNVEV (reference sequence). J gave up 8 bases and V 6 bases, and 8 bases lay outside the gene matches. DNA of the CDR3: TGTGCCAGCAGCTGGGACAGGCCCTCCGAAGCTTTCTTT. It encodes CASSWDRPSEAFF.

This clone turned up a few times. CDR3 sequence (DNA): TGTGCCAGCCAAGTTTCGACAGGGAACACTGAAGCTTTCTTT. Translated: CASQVSTGNTEAFF. V usage is TRBV7-9 and J usage is TRBJ1-1; tentative D call: TRBD1 (6 bases). The CDR3 sequence is 14 residues long. Germline V gene sequence: CDR1 SEHNR, CDR2 FQNEAQ (reference sequence). V was pared by 8 bases and J by 1 base, with 14 bases between.

The chain carries TRBV6-5 and TRBJ1-1, with D maybe TRBD1 (5 bases). Between the trimmed V and J ends, which lost 5 bases and 8 bases, there was a span of 12 bases. The germline V gene has CDR1 MNHEY and CDR2 SVGAGI. The CDR3 has 12 residues. The CDR3 loop is CASSRDPGEAFF. In nucleotides, the CDR3 is TGTGCCAGCAGTCGCGACCCAGGGGAAGCTTTCTTT.

This chain joins TRBV7-2 and TRBJ2-7, with a tentative D call TRBD1 (6 bases). V dropped 5 bases and J dropped 0 bases, with 11 bases sitting between them. Per the germline V gene, CDR1 is SGHTA and CDR2 is FQGNSA. The CDR3 is made up of 14 amino acids. CDR3 sequence reads: CASSLQGFSYEQYF. The CDR3 bases are TGTGCCAGCAGCCTTCAGGGGTTCTCCTACGAGCAGTACTTC.

The V gene is TRBV9, the J gene TRBJ2-3, with 11 bases lining up with TRBD1. After removal of 2 bases from V and 3 bases from J, the junction contained 8 bases not matched to a gene. The CDR3 has 17 residues. Germline CDR1 and CDR2: SGDLS and YYNGEE. CDR3 sequence: CASSVSPGDRGTDTQYF. The CDR3 DNA reads as TGTGCCAGCAGCGTGTCGCCTGGGGACAGGGGGACAGATACGCAGTATTTT.

This clone was observed a few times. The CDR3 DNA is TGTGCCAGCAGTTCATTACGCTCCTACAATGAGCAGTTCTTC. This sequence encodes CASSSLRSYNEQFF. The rearrangement links TRBV7-9 to TRBJ2-1; D gene ambiguous. The CDR3 consists of 14 residues. Trimming stripped 6 bases from V and 0 bases from J, with 9 bases between. Germline V gene sequence: CDR1 SEHNR, CDR2 FQNEAQ (reference sequence).

This chain connects TRBV7-6 to TRBJ1-1; 12 nucleotides align to TRBD1. With V trimmed by 5 bases and J by 7 bases, 8 bases remained unmatched. The CDR3 is made up of 15 amino acids. Per germline, CDR1 SGHVS and CDR2 FNYEAQ. CDR3 bases: TGTGCCAGCAGCCCGGGACAGGGGGCGCAGGATGAAGCTTTCTTT. This gives the protein CASSPGQGAQDEAFF.

The chain uses TRBV5-6 and TRBJ2-3; the D gene could be TRBD1 or TRBD2 (5 bases each). The CDR3 runs to 13 residues. V was trimmed by 4 bases and J by 5 bases, leaving 11 bases between them. CDR1 and CDR2 (germline): SGHDT, YYEEEE. CDR3 loop: CASSRDGRDTQYF. CDR3 in DNA: TGTGCCAGCAGCAGGGACGGTAGAGATACGCAGTATTTT.

The chain couples TRBV12-3 or TRBV12-4 to TRBJ2-5; D is undetermined. The CDR3 has 12 residues. V was pared by 5 bases and J by 4 bases, with 8 bases between. CDR3: CASSRTGETQYF. In nucleotides, the CDR3 is TGTGCCAGCAGTCGGACCGGAGAGACCCAGTACTTC.

The rearrangement joins TRBV27 to TRBJ2-5; 13 nucleotides align to TRBD2. The germline gives CDR1 MNHEY, CDR2 SMNVEV (reference sequence). The V and J ends lost 0 bases and 2 bases, in that order; junction bases with no gene match: 9. The CDR3 contains 19 residues. The CDR3 spells CASSLSRSGTSGEQETQYF. Written as DNA, the CDR3 is TGTGCCAGCAGTTTATCGAGGTCGGGGACTAGCGGGGAGCAAGAGACCCAGTACTTC.

This rearrangement joins TRBV5-1 to TRBJ2-4, with D perhaps TRBD1 (6 bases). The germline V and J ends were trimmed by 5 bases and 4 bases, with 16 bases remaining between them. CDR3 length: 15 residues. The germline CDR1 and CDR2 sequences are SGHRS and YFSETQ. CDR3 bases: TGCGCCAGCAGGTTAGGACCGGGACAAAAAAACATTCAGTACTTC. Protein product: CASRLGPGQKNIQYF.

This chain uses TRBV3-1 (or the pseudogene TRBV3-2) with TRBJ1-2; the D is unclear. In germline, CDR1 is LGHDT, CDR2 YNNKEL (reference sequence). This CDR3 has 14 residues. V was shortened by 1 base and J by 2 bases, with 8 bases between the two germline ends. The CDR3, as DNA: TGTGCCAGCAGCCAAGGACCAGGAAACTATGGCTACACCTTC. Translation gives CASSQGPGNYGYTF.

This chain connects TRBV18 to TRBJ2-7; no clear D. The CDR3 covers 12 residues. The V end lost 3 bases, the J end lost 1 base, and 4 bases lay between the germline ends. Germline V gene data show CDR1 as KGHSH and CDR2 as LQKENI. CDR3 region: CASSPESYEQYF. The CDR3 DNA sequence: TGTGCCAGCTCACCGGAATCCTACGAGCAGTACTTC.

The chain uses TRBV7-9 and TRBJ1-5; 11 bases match TRBD1. V gave up 5 bases and J gave up 5 bases; unmatched junction bases: 8. The CDR3 covers 16 residues. Germline assignment: CDR1 SEHNR and CDR2 FQNEAQ (reference sequence). The CDR3 DNA is TGTGCCAGCAGCCCAAAGGGACAGGGGGGCCATCAGCCCCAGCATTTT. Translation: CASSPKGQGGHQPQHF. The variable domain in full, with the rest retrieved from reference TRBV7-9 and TRBJ1-5, is DTGVSQNPRHKITKRGQNVTFRCDPISEHNRLYWYRQTLGQGPEFLTYFQNEAQLEKSRLLSDRFSAERPKGSFSTLEIQRTEQGDSAMYLCASSPKGQGGHQPQHFGDGTRLSIL.

V gene TRBV11-1 combines with J gene TRBJ2-6; no clear D. The length of the CDR3 is 14 residues. Germline lookup yields CDR1 SGHAT and CDR2 FQDESV (reference sequence). V lost 5 bases to trimming and J lost 0 bases, with 5 bases between them. In DNA, the CDR3 is TGTGCCAGCAGCCGAAGCTCTGGGGCCAACGTCCTGACTTTC. It specifies CASSRSSGANVLTF.

The CDR3 loop is CASSRWDVGQPQHF. The CDR3 nucleotides read TGTGCCAGCAGCCGCTGGGACGTTGGTCAGCCCCAGCATTTT. The chain combines TRBV7-9 with TRBJ1-5, with D possibly matching TRBD1 (5 bases). Germline loops: CDR1 SEHNR, CDR2 FQNEAQ (reference sequence). Trimming removed 5 bases at V and 6 bases at J, with 14 bases between. This CDR3 comprises 14 residues.

The chain employs TRBV2 and TRBJ2-7; D not certain. CDR3 length: 12 residues. The V and J ends lost 3 bases and 0 bases respectively, with 3 bases between them. CDR1 and CDR2 from the germline V gene are SNHLY and FYNNEI. The CDR3 coding sequence is TGTGCCAGCAGTGATTACTCCTACGAGCAGTACTTC. It codes for CASSDYSYEQYF. The variable domain in full, with the rest retrieved from reference TRBV2 and TRBJ2-7, is EPEVTQTPSHQVTQMGQEVILRCVPISNHLYFYWYRQILGQKVEFLVSFYNNEISEKSEIFDDQFSVERPDGSNFTLKIRSTKLEDSAMYFCASSDYSYEQYFGPGTRLTVT.

The count of this clone is one. CDR3 in DNA: TGTGCCAGCAGCAGACAACCCCAGGACGAAGCTTTCTTT. It specifies CASSRQPQDEAFF. The gene calls are TRBV11-3 and TRBJ1-1; unclear D gene. CDR1 and CDR2 (germline): SGHNT, YENEEA. The CDR3 has 13 amino acids. Trimming took 5 bases from V and 8 from J, leaving 15 bases between them.